Presented here are 10 T cell receptor beta chains from one specimen sequenced in a study of T cells in Graves' hyperthyroidism and ophthalmopathy. RNA transcripts gave rise to amplified TCR beta CDR3 regions. HTBI primers were used for first-round RT-PCR of the TCR CDR3. Using its own MiXCR run on the multiplex PCR reads, TCRdb lists one record per CDR3 protein. The sample includes over 200,000 distinct CDR3 sequences, more than 12% of them seen just once. The sample comprised blood. These receptors were taken from a woman in her forties with Graves' hyperthyroidism that later progressed to Graves' ophthalmopathy.

This clonotype was found many times. This chain links TRBV5-1 with TRBJ2-7; D remains ambiguous. The CDR3 runs 14 residues. Trimming removed 1 base from V and 0 bases from J, with 8 bases in between. Germline V gene sequence: CDR1 SGHRS, CDR2 YFSETQ. The CDR3 loop reads CASSLKSSSYEQYF. The CDR3, as DNA: TGCGCCAGCAGCTTGAAATCGAGCTCCTACGAGCAGTACTTC.

The chain combines TRBV19 with TRBJ1-6, with D unresolved. Germline CDR1 reads LNHDA; CDR2 reads SQIVND (reference sequence). V dropped 5 bases and J dropped 5 bases, with 10 bases sitting between them. The CDR3 totals 14 residues. For the CDR3, the DNA is TGTGCCAGTAGTCGCGCCGCTCATAATTCACCCCTCCACTTT. Translation: CASSRAAHNSPLHF.

There are many counts of this clonotype. The chain is built from TRBV6-2 or TRBV6-3 and TRBJ2-3; TRBD1 is a possible D gene (6 bases). Germline V gives CDR1 MNHEY, CDR2 SVGEGT. Trimming left V 4 bases short and J 2 bases short, with 16 bases between. CDR3 length equals 16 residues. The CDR3 loop reads CASSSGQFDATDTQYF. The DNA for the CDR3 is TGTGCCAGCAGTTCCGGACAGTTCGACGCCACAGATACGCAGTATTTT.

Of note for this clonotype: A clone one base away is much larger, so this may be a read error. This chain joins TRBV7-9 and TRBJ2-5, with 10 bases aligning to TRBD1. The germline V gene encodes CDR1 SEHNR and CDR2 FQNEAQ (reference sequence). The CDR3 length is 15 residues. In DNA, the CDR3 is TGTACCAGCAGCTTAGGGGACAGGGGCTCGGAGACCCAGTACTTC. Protein product: CTSSLGDRGSETQYF.

This clonotype has at least ten counts. The V call is TRBV10-3, the J call TRBJ1-5; D might be TRBD1 (6 bases). The CDR3 is 15 residues long. V was cut by 6 bases and J by 6 bases, with 18 bases left in between. Germline-derived CDR1 and CDR2 are ENHRY and SYGVKD. CDR3 residues: CAISLPYREGQPQHF. The CDR3 coding sequence is TGTGCCATCAGCCTACCTTACAGGGAGGGTCAGCCCCAGCATTTT.

The chain joins TRBV3-1 to TRBJ2-5, with D unclear. Trimming removed 3 bases at V and 6 bases at J, with 5 bases between. This CDR3 has 11 amino acids. Looked up from germline, CDR1 is LGHDT and CDR2 is YNNKEL (reference sequence). CDR3 loop: CASSHLKTQYF. The CDR3 DNA reads TGTGCCAGCAGCCATTTGAAGACCCAGTACTTC.

This clonotype was seen repeatedly, ten times or more. The chain couples TRBV5-5 to TRBJ2-3; D gene ambiguous. V lost 0 bases and J 0 bases, leaving 5 bases between the germline ends. Germline V gives CDR1 SGHKS, CDR2 YYEKEE (reference sequence). The CDR3 covers 14 residues. The CDR3 protein is CASSLVPSTDTQYF. The DNA of the CDR3 is TGTGCCAGCAGCTTGGTTCCTAGCACAGATACGCAGTATTTT.

The sample holds many counts of this clonotype. This chain connects TRBV15 to TRBJ2-2, with 9 bases fitting TRBD1. Germline V gives CDR1 LNHNV, CDR2 YYDKDF (reference sequence). The CDR3 is 16 amino acids. The trim removed 2 bases at V and 6 bases at J, leaving 7 bases unmatched. The CDR3 here is CATSRWGQGSAGELFF. DNA for the CDR3: TGTGCCACCAGCAGATGGGGACAGGGAAGTGCCGGGGAGCTGTTTTTT.

In this sample, this clonotype turned up many times. The chain is built from TRBV6-1 and TRBJ2-1; weak D call: TRBD1 (5 bases). V was trimmed by 7 bases and J by 4 bases, leaving 8 bases between them. Germline-derived CDR1 and CDR2 are MNHNS and SASEGT. This CDR3 contains 12 residues. The CDR3 nucleotides are TGTGCCAGCAACGACAGATACAATGAGCAGTTCTTC. It translates to CASNDRYNEQFF.

The chain couples TRBV19 to TRBJ2-1; D is possibly TRBD1 (5 bases). Deletions cut 7 bases from V and 4 bases from J, with 14 bases between. The CDR3 spans 14 residues. The germline gives CDR1 LNHDA, CDR2 SQIVND (reference sequence). The CDR3 region is CASMRTPTYNEQFF. For the CDR3, the DNA is TGTGCCAGTATGAGGACACCTACTTACAATGAGCAGTTCTTC.